This record concerns one T cell receptor (beta chain) sequence. Its antigen remains unidentified. An input of about 0.45 to 1 ug of RNA was subjected to reverse transcription using random hexamers. Amplification of TCR beta CDR3 spanned 54 Vbeta and 13 Jbeta via immunoSEQ multiplex PCR. Using its own MiXCR run on the immunoSEQ multiplex PCR reads, TCRdb lists one record per CDR3 protein. The sample lists 150,000 to 250,000 distinct CDR3 sequences, nearly 95% occurring once. The germline CDR1 and CDR2 sequences are SGDLS and YYNGEE. The ends lost 2 bases at V and 6 bases at J; junction bases unmatched: 4. The CDR3 consists of 13 residues. This entry is derived from a study of CD8 T cells in Susac syndrome. General study findings and limits: An acknowledgment was made by the study that its TCR sequencing and HLA analysis involved relatively few individuals.

TEMRA cells were enriched by FACS, while CD8+ and CD4+ T cells were obtained through a negative isolation that was performed magnetically. This clonotype was obtained from a human donor with multiple sclerosis. J is TRBJ1-2 and V is TRBV9; 7 nucleotides match TRBD1. The sample consisted of CD4+ T cells from PBMCs. CDR3 in DNA: TGTGCCAGCAGCGTCGACAGGGCTCATGGCTACACCTTC. Protein sequence: CASSVDRAHGYTF.